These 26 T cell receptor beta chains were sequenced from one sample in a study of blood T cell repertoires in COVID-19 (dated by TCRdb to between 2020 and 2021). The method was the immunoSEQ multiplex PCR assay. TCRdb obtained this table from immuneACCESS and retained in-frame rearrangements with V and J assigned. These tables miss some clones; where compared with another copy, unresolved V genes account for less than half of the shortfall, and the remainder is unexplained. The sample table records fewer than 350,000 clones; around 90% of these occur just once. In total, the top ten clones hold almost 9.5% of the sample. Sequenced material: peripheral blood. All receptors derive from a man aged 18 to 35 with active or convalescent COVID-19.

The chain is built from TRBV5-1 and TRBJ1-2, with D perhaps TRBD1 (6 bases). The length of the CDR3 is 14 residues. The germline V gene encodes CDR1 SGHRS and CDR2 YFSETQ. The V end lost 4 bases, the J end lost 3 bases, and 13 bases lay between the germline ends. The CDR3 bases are TGCGCCAGCAGCCCGGGGGGGCGAGACTATGGCTACACCTTC. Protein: CASSPGGRDYGYTF. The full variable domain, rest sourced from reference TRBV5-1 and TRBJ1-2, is KAGVTQTPRYLIKTRGQQVTLSCSPISGHRSVSWYQQTPGQGLQFLFEYFSETQRNKGNFPGRFSGRQFSNSRSEMNVSTLELGDSALYLCASSPGGRDYGYTFGSGTRLTVV.

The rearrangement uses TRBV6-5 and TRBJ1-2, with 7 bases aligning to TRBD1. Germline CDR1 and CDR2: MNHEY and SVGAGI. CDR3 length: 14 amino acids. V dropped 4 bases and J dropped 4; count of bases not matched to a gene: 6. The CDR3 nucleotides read TGTGCCAGCAGTTCGCCTCGGGACAGCTATGGCTACACCTTC. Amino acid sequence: CASSSPRDSYGYTF.

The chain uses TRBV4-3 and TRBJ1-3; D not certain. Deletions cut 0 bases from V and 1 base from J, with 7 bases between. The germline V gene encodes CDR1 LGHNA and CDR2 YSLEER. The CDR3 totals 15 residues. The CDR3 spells CASSQDLQSGNTIYF. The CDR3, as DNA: TGCGCCAGCAGCCAAGATTTGCAGTCTGGAAACACCATATATTTT.

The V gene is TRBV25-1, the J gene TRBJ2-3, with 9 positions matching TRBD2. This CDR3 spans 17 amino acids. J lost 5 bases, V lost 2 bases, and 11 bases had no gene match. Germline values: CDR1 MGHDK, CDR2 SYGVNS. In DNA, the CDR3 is TGTGCCAGCAGTGAAATCAACCTAGCGGGGTTTATAGATACGCAGTATTTT. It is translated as CASSEINLAGFIDTQYF.

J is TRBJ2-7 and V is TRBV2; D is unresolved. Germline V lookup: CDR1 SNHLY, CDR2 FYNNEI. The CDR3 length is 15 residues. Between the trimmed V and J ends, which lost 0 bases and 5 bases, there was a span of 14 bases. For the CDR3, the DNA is TGTGCCAGCAGTGAAGCGGGCGACGGAATGAACGAGCAGTACTTC. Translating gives CASSEAGDGMNEQYF.

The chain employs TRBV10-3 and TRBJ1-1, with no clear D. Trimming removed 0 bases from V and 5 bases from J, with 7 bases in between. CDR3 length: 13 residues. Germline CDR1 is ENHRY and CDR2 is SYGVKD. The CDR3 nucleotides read TGTGCCATCAGTGAGTCAGGGAGAACTGAAGCTTTCTTT. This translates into CAISESGRTEAFF.

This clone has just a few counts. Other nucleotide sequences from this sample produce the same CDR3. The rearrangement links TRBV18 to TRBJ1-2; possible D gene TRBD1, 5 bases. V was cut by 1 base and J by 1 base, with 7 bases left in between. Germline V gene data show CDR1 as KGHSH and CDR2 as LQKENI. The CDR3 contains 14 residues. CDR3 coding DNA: TGTGCCAGCTCACCACAACAGGATAACTATGGCTACACCTTC. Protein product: CASSPQQDNYGYTF.

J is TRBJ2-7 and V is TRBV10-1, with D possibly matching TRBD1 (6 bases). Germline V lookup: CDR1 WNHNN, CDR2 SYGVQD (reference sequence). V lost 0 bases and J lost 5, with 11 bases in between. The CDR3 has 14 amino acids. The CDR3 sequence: CASSESRGFNEQYF. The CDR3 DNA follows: TGCGCCAGCAGTGAGTCTAGGGGGTTCAACGAGCAGTACTTC.

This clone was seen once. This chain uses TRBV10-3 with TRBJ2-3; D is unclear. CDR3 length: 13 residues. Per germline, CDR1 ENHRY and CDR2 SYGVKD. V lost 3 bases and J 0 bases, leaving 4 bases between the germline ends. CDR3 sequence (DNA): TGTGCCATCAGTGACTCTAGCACAGATACGCAGTATTTT. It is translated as CAISDSSTDTQYF.

CDR3 sequence: CAISPGGLRNTIYF. The CDR3 DNA sequence: TGTGCCATCAGCCCCGGAGGACTACGAAACACCATATATTTT. The J gene is TRBJ1-3, the V gene TRBV10-3; no firm D call. The CDR3 spans 14 residues. With 6 bases removed from V and 5 bases from J, the gap between germline ends came to 14 bases. Looked up from germline, CDR1 is ENHRY and CDR2 is SYGVKD.

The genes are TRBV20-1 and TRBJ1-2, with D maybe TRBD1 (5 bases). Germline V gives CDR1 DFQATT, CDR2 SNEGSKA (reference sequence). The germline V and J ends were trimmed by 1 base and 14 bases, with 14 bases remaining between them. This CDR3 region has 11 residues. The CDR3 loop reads CSARVDRGATF. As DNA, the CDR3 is TGCAGTGCTAGAGTGGATAGGGGTGCAACCTTC.

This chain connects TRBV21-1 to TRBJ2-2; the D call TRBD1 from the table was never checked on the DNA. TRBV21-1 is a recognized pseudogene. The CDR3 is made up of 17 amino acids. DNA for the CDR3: TGTGCCAGCAGCAAAGCCCAGGGGAGTTGGGAAACCGGGGAGCTGTTTTTT. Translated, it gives CASSKAQGSWETGELFF.

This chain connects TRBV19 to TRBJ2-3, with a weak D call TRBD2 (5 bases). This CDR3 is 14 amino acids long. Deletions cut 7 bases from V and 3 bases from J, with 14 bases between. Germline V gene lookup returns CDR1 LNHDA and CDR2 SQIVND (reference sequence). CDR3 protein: CASNGGLGTDTQYF. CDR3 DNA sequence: TGTGCCAGTAATGGAGGCCTGGGAACAGATACGCAGTATTTT.

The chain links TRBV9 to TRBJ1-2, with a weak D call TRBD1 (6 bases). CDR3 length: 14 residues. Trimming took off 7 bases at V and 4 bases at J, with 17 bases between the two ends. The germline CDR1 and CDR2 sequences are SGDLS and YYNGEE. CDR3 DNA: TGTGCCAGCGTACAGGGTTCGGGGGGCTATGGCTACACCTTC. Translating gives CASVQGSGGYGYTF.

The CDR3 sequence is CAITRTGAYEQYF. CDR3 DNA sequence: TGTGCCATCACTAGGACAGGGGCCTACGAGCAGTACTTC. The chain is built from TRBV10-3 and TRBJ2-7, with TRBD1 matching 9 bases. The CDR3 is made up of 13 amino acids. With 7 bases clipped from V and 2 bases from J, the junction kept 3 bases outside the gene matches. The germline gives CDR1 ENHRY, CDR2 SYGVKD.

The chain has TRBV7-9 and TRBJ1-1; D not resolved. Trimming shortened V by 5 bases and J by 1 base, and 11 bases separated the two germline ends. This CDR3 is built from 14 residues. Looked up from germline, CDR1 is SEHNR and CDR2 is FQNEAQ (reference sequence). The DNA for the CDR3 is TGTGCCAGCAGCCACCCCACACAGAACACTGAAGCTTTCTTT. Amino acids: CASSHPTQNTEAFF.

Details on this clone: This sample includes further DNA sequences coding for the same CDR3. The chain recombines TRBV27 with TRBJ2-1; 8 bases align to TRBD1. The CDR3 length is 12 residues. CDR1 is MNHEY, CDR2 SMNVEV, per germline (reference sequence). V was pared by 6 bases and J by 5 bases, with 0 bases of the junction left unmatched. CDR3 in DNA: TGTGCCAGCAGGACAGGGGACAATGAGCAGTTCTTC. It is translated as CASRTGDNEQFF.

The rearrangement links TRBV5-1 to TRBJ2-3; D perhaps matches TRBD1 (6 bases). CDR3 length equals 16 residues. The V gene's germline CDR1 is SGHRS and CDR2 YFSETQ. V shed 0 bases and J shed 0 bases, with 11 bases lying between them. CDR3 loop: CASSLGGLSSTDTQYF. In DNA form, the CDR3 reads TGCGCCAGCAGCTTGGGGGGGCTCAGCAGCACAGATACGCAGTATTTT.

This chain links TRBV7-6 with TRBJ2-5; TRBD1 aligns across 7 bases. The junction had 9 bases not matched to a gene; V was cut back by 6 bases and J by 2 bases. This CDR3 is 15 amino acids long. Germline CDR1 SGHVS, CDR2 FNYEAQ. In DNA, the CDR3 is TGTGCCAGCAGGACAGGGCTGTTTTCTCAAGAGACCCAGTACTTC. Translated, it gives CASRTGLFSQETQYF. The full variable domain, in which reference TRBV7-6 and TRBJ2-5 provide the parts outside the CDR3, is GAGVSQSPRYKVTKRGQDVALRCDPISGHVSLYWYRQALGQGPEFLTYFNYEAQQDKSGLPNDRFSAERPEGSISTLTIQRTEQRDSAMYRCASRTGLFSQETQYFGPGTRLLVL.

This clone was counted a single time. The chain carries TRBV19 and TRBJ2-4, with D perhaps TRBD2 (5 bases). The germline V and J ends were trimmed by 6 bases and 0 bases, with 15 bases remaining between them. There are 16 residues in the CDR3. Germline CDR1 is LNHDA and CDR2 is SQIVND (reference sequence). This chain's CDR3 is CASSNSRGLAKNIQYF. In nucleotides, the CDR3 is TGTGCCAGTAGCAATAGTCGGGGATTAGCCAAAAACATTCAGTACTTC.

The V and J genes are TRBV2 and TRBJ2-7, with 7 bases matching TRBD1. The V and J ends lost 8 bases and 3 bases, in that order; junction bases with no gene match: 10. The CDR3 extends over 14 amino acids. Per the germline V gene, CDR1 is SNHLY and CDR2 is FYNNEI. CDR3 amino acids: CASYQGEYGYEQYF. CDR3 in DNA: TGTGCCAGCTACCAGGGGGAATATGGCTACGAGCAGTACTTC.

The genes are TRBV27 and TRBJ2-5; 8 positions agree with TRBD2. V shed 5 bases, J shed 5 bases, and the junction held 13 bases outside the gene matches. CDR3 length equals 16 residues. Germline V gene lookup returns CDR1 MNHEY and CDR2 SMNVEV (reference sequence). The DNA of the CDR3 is TGTGCCAGCAGTCCCCGCGTGAGCGGGGGAGGTGAGACCCAGTACTTC. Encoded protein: CASSPRVSGGGETQYF.

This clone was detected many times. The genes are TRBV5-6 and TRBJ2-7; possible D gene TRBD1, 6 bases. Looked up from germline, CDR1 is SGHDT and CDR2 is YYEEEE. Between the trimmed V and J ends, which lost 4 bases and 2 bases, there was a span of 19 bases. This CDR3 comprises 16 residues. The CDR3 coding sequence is TGTGCCAGCAGCCACTATAAGACAGGACTCCCCTACGAGCAGTACTTC. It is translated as CASSHYKTGLPYEQYF.

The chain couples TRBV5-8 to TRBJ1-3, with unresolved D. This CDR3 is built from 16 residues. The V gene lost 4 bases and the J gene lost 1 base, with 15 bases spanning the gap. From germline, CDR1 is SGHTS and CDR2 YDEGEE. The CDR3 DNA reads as TGTGCCAGCAGCACCCCTCGCGGGTCTTCTGGAAACACCATATATTTT. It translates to CASSTPRGSSGNTIYF.

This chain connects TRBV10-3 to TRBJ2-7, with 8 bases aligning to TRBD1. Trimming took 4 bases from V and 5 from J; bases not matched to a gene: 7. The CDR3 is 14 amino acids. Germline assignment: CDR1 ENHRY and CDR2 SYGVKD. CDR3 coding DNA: TGTGCCATCAGTGGCGGTCAGGGGGCAAACGAGCAGTACTTC. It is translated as CAISGGQGANEQYF.

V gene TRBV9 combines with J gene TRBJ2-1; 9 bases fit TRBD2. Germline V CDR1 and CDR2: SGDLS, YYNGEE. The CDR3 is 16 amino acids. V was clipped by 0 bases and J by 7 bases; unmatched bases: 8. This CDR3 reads CASSVDLAGTWNEQFF. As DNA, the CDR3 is TGTGCCAGCAGCGTAGACCTAGCGGGGACCTGGAATGAGCAGTTCTTC.